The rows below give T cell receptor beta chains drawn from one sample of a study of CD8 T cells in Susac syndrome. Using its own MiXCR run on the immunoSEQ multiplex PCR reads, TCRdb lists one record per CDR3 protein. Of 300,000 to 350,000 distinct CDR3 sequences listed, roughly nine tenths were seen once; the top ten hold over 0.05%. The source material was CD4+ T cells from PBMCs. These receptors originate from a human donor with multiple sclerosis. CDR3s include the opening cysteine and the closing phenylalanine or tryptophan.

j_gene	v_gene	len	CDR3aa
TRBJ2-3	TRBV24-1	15	CATSDLEGGTDTQYF
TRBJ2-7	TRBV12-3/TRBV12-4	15	CASSLSLTGIYEQYF
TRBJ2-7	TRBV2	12	CASKDSTYEQYF
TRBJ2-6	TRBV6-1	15	CASRAKISGANVLTF
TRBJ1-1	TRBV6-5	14	CASSYLQGGTEAFF
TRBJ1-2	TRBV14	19	CASSQDTPPNRELFYGYTF
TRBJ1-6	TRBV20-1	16	CSASPPNRGRRSPLHF
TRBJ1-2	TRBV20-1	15	CSASAGAGGTGGYTF
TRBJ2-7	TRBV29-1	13	CSAFGQGAYEQYF
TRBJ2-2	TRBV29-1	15	CSVEQWEPNTGELFF
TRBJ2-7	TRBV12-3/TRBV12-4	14	CASTTGREYYEQYF
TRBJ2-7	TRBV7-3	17	CASSLFNVLAVENEQYF